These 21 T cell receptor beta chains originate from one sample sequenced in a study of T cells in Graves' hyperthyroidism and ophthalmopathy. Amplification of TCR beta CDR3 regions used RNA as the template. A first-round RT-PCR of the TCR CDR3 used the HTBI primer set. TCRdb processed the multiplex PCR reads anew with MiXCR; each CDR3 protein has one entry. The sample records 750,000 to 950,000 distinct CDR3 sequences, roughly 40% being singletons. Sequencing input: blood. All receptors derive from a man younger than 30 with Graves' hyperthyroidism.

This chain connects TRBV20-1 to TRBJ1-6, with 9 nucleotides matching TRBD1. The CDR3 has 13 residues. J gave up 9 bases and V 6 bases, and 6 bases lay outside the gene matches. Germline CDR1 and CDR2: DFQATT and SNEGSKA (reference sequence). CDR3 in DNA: TGCAGTGCGAAACAGGGGGCGACTTCACCCCTCCACTTT. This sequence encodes CSAKQGATSPLHF.

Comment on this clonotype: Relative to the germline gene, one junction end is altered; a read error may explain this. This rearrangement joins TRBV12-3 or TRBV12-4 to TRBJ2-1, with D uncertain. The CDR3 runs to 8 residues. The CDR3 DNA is TGTGCCAGCAGATGGGATTCATTT. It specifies CASRWDSF.

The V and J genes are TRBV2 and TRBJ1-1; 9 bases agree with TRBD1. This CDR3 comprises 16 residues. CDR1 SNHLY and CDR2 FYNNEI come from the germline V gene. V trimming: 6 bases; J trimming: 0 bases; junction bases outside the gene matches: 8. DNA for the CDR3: TGTGCCAGCAGCCCGGACAGGGGTACCCTGAACACTGAAGCTTTCTTT. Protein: CASSPDRGTLNTEAFF. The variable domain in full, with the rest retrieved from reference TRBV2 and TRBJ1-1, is EPEVTQTPSHQVTQMGQEVILRCVPISNHLYFYWYRQILGQKVEFLVSFYNNEISEKSEIFDDQFSVERPDGSNFTLKIRSTKLEDSAMYFCASSPDRGTLNTEAFFGQGTRLTVV.

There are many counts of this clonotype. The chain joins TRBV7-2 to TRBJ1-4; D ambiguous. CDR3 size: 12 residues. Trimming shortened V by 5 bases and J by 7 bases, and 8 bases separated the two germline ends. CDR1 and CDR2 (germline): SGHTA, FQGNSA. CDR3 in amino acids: CASSGRREKLFF. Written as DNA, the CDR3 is TGTGCCAGCAGCGGTAGGCGTGAAAAACTGTTTTTT.

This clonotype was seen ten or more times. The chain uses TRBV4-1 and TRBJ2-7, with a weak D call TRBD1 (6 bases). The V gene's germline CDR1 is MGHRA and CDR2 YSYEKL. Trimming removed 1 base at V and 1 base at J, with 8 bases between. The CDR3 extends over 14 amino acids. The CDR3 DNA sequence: TGCGCCAGCAGCCAAGCGCAGGGGTCCTACGAGCAGTACTTC. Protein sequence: CASSQAQGSYEQYF.

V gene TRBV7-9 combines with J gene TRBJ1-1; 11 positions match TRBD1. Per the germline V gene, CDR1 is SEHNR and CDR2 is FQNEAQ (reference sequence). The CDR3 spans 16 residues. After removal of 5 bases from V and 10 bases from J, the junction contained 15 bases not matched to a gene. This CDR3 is CASSQDFGQGAAGAFF. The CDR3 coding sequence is TGTGCCAGCAGCCAAGATTTCGGACAGGGGGCAGCCGGAGCTTTCTTT.

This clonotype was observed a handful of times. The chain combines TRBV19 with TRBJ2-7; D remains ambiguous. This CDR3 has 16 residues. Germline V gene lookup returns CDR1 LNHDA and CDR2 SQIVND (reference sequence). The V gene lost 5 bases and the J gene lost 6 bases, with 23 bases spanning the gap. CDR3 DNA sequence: TGTGCCAGTAGTGGTAGTCGAACGGCCTGGTCGGTCGAGCAGTACTTC. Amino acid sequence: CASSGSRTAWSVEQYF.

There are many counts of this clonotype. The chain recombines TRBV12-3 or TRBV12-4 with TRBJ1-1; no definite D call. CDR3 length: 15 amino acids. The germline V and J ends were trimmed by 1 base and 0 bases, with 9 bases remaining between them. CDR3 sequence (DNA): TGTGCCAGCAGTTTAGGTGAGCTAATGAACACTGAAGCTTTCTTT. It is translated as CASSLGELMNTEAFF.

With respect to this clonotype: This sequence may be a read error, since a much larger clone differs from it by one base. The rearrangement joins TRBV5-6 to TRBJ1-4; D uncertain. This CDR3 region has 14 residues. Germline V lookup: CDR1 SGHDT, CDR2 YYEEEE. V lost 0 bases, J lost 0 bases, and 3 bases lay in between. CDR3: CASSLVTTNEKLFF. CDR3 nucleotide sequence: TGTGCCAGCAGCTTGGTTACAACTAATGAAAAACTGTTTTTT.

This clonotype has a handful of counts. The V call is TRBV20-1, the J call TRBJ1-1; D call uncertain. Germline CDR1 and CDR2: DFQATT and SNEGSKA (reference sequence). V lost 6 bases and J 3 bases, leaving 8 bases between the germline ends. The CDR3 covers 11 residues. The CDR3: CSAVEDTEAFF. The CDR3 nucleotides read TGCAGTGCAGTAGAGGACACTGAAGCTTTCTTT.

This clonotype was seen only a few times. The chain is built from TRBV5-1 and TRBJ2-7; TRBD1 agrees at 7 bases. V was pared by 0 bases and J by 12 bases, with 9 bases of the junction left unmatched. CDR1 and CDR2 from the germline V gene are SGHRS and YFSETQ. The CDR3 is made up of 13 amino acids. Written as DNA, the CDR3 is TGCGCCAGCAGCTTGGGGACAGGCAGGGATCTGTACTTC. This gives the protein CASSLGTGRDLYF.

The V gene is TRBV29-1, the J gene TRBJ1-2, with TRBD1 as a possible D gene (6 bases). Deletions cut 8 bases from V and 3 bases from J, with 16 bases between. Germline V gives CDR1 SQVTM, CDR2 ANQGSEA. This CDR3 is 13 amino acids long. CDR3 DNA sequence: TGCAGCTTGGTGTCCGGGGGCGACTATGGCTACACCTTC. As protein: CSLVSGGDYGYTF.

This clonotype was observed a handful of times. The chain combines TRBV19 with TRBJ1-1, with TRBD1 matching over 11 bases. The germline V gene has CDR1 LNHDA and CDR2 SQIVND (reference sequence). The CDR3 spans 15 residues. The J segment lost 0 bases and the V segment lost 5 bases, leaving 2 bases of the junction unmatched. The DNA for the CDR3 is TGTGCCAGTAGTTGGACAGGGGGCTTGAACACTGAAGCTTTCTTT. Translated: CASSWTGGLNTEAFF.

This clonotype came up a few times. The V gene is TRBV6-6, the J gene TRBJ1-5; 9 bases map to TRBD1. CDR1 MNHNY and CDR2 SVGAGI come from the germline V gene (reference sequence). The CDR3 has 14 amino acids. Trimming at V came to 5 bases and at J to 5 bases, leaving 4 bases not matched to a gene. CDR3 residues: CASSETGGYQPQHF. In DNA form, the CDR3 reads TGTGCCAGCAGTGAAACAGGGGGCTATCAGCCCCAGCATTTT.

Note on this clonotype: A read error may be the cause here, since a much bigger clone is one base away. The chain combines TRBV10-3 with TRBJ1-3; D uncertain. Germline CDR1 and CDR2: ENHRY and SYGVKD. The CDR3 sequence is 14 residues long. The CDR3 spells CAIRDRSSGDTIYF. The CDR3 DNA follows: TGTGCCATCAGGGACCGTAGCTCTGGAGACACCATATATTTT.

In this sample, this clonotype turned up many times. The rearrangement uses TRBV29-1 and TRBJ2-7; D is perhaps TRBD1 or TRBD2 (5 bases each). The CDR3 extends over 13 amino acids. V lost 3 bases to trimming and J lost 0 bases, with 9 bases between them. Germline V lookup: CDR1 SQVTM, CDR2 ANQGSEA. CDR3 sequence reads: CSVEDGTSYEQYF. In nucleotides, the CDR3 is TGCAGCGTTGAGGACGGGACCTCCTACGAGCAGTACTTC.

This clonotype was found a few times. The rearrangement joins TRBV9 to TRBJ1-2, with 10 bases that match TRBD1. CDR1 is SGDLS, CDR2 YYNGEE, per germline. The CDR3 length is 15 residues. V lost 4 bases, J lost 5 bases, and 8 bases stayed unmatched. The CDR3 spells CASSQSTGQGYGYTF. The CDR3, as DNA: TGTGCCAGCAGCCAATCTACGGGACAGGGGTATGGCTACACCTTC.

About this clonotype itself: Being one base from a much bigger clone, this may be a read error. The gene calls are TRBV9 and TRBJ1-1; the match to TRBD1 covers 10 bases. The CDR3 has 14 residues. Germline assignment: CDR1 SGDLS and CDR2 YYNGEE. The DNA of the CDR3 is TGTGCCGGCAGCGCGACAGGGGGCTTGCCTGGCGCTTTCTTT. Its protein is CAGSATGGLPGAFF.

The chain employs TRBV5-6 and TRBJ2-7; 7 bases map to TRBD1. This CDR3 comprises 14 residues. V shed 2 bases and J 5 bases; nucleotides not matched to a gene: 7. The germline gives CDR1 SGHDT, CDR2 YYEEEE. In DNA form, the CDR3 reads TGTGCCAGCAGCTTTGACAGGGTAGAGGACGAGCAGTACTTC. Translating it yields CASSFDRVEDEQYF.

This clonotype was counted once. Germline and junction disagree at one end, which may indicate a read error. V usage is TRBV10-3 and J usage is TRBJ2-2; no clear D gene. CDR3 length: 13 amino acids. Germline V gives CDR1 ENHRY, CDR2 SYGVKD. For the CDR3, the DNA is TGTGTCATCAGTGACGGGCACCCCGGGGAGCTGTTTTTT. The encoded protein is CVISDGHPGELFF.

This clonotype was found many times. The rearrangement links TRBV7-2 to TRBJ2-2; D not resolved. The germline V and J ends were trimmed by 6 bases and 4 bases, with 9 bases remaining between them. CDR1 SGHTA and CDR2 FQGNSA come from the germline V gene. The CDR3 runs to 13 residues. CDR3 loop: CASSFGGTGELFF. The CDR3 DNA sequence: TGTGCCAGCAGTTTTGGTGGCACCGGGGAGCTGTTTTTT.